This T cell receptor (beta chain) is drawn from a study of blood T cell repertoires in COVID-19. Background on the study: From T cells, B-cell-depleted T cells, or PBMCs came the material, which was cDNA or gDNA.

Here immunoSEQ multiplex PCR was the method, and the copy in TCRdb shows in-frame clones only, minus some. The sample has 150,000 to 200,000 clones, approximately 86% seen once. The CDR3 contains 16 residues. The germline CDR1 and CDR2 sequences are SGHRS and YFSETQ. V shed 3 bases, J shed 1 base, and the junction held 1 base outside the gene matches. This chain links TRBV5-1 with TRBJ2-2; 12 positions agree with TRBD2. The receptor was isolated from a man aged 18 to 29 with acute or convalescent COVID-19. Sample: peripheral blood. CDR3 in DNA: TGCGCCAGCAGCTCGGGACTAGCGGGGAACACCGGGGAGCTGTTTTTT. Its protein is CASSSGLAGNTGELFF.